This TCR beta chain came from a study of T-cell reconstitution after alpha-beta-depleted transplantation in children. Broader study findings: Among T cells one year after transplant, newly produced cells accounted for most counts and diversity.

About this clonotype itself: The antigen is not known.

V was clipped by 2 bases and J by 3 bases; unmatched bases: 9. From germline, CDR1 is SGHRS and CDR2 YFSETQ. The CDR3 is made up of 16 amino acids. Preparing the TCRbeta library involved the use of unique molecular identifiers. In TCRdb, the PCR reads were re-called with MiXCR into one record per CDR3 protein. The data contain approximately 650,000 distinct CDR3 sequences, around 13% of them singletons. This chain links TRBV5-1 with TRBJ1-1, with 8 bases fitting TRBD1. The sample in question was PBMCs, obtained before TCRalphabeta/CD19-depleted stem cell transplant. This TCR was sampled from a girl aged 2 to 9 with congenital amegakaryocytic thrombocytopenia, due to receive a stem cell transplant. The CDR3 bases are TGCGCCAGCAGCTTTGGACAGGGAGGACCTTACACTGAAGCTTTCTTT. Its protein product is CASSFGQGGPYTEAFF.